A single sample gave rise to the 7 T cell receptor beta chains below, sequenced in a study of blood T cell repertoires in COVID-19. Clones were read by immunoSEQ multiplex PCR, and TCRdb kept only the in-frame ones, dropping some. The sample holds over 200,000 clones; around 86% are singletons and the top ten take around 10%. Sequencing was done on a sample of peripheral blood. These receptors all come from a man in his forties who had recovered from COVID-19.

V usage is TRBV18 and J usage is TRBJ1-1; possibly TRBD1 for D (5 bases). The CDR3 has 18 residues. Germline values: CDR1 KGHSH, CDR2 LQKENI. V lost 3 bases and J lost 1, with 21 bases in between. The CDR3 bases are TGTGCCAGCTCACCGAGATCTGCAGGGAAGGATAAGAACACTGAAGCTTTCTTT. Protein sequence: CASSPRSAGKDKNTEAFF.

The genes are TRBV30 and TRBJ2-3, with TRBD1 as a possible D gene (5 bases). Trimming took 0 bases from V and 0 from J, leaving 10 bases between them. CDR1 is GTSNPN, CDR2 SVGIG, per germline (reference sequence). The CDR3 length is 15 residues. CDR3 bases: TGTGCCTGGAGTGTACAGGCGACTAGCACAGATACGCAGTATTTT. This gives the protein CAWSVQATSTDTQYF. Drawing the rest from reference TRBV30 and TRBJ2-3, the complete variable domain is SQTIHQWPATLVQPVGSPLSLECTVEGTSNPNLYWYRQAAGRGLQLLFYSVGIGQISSEVPQNLSASRPQDRQFILSSKKLLLSDSGFYLCAWSVQATSTDTQYFGPGTRLTVL.

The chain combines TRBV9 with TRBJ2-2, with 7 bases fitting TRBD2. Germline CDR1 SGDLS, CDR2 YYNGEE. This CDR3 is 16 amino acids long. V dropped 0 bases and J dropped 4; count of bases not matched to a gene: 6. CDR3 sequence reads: CASSVVASGVTGELFF. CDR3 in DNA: TGTGCCAGCAGCGTAGTGGCTAGCGGAGTCACCGGGGAGCTGTTTTTT.

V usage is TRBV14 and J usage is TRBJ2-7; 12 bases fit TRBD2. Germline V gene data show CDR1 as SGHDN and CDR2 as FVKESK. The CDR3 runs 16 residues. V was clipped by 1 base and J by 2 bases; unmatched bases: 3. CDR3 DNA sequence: TGTGCCAGCAGCCAAGGGACTAGCGGGGATCCCTACGAGCAGTACTTC. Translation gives CASSQGTSGDPYEQYF.

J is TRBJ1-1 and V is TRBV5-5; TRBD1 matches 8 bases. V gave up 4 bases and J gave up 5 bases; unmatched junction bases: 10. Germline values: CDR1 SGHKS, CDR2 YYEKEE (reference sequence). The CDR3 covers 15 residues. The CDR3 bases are TGTGCCAGCAGCCCATTGGGACAGGCAACGACTGAAGCTTTCTTT. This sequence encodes CASSPLGQATTEAFF.

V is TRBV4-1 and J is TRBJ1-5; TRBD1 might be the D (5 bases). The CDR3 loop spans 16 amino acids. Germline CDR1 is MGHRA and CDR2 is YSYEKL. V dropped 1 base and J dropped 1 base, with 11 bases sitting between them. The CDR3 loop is CASSQGWGTSNQPQHF. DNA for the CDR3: TGCGCCAGCAGCCAAGGGTGGGGCACAAGCAATCAGCCCCAGCATTTT.

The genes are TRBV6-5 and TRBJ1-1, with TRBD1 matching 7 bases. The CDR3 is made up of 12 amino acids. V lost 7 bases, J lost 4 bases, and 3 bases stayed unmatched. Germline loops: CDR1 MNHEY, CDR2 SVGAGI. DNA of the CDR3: TGTGCCAGCACCCACAGGGGCACTGAAGCTTTCTTT. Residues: CASTHRGTEAFF.